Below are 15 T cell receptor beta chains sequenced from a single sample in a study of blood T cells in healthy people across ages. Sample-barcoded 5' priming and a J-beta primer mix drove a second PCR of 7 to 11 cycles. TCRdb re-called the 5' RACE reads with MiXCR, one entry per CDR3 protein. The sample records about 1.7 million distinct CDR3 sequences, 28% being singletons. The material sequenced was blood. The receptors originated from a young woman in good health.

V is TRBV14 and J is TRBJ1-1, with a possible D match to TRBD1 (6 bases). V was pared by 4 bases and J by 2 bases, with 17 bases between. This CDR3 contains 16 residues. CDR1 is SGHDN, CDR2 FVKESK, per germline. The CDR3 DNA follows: TGTGCCAGCAGCCCAGGGGTGAGGACACTTAACACTGAAGCTTTCTTT. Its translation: CASSPGVRTLNTEAFF.

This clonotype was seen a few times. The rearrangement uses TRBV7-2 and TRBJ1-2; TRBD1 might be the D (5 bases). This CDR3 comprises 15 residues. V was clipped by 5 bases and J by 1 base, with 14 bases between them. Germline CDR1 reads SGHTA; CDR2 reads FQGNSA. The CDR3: CASSTTRGGNYGYTF. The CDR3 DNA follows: TGTGCCAGCAGCACTACCCGGGGGGGTAACTATGGCTACACCTTC.

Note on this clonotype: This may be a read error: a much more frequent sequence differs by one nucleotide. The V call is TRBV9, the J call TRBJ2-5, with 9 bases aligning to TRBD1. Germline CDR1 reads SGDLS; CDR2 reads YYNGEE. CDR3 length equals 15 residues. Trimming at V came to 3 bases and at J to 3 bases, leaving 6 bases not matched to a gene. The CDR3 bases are TGTGCCAGCAGCGCCTCCGGGACAGGGAAAGAGACCCAGTACTTC. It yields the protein CASSASGTGKETQYF.

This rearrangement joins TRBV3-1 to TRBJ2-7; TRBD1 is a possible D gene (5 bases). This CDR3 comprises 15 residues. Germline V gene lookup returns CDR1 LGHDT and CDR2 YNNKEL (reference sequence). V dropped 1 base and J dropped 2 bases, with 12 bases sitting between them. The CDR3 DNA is TGTGCCAGCAGCCAAGGTGGTCCAGGGACCTACGAGCAGTACTTC. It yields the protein CASSQGGPGTYEQYF.

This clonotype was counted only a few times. CDR3 DNA sequence: TGTGCCAGCAGCTTAGTGAGTGGCACCGTGACTGAAGCTTTCTTT. It yields the protein CASSLVSGTVTEAFF. The chain recombines TRBV11-2 with TRBJ1-1; no clear D gene. Between the trimmed V and J ends, which lost 1 base and 5 bases, there was a span of 14 bases. The CDR3 totals 15 residues. Germline V gene data show CDR1 as SGHAT and CDR2 as FQNNGV.

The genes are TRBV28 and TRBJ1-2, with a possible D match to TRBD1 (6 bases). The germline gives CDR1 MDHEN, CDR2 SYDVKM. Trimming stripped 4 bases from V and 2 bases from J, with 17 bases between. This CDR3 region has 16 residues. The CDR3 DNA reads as TGTGCCAGCAGTTCGAGGGGGGGCCAACGCAACTATGGCTACACCTTC. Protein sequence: CASSSRGGQRNYGYTF.

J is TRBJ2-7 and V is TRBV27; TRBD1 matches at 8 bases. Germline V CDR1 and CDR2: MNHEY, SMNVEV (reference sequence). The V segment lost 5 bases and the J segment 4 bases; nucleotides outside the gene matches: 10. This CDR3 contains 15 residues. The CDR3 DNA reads TGTGCCAGCAGTCCCATAGGGACAGGATTGTACGAGCAGTACTTC. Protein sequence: CASSPIGTGLYEQYF.

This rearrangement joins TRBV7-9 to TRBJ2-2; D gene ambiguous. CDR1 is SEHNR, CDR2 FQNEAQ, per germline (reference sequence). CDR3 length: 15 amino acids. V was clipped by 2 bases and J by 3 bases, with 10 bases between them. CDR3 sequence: CASSLKATYTGELFF. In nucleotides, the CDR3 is TGTGCCAGCAGCTTAAAGGCTACGTACACCGGGGAGCTGTTTTTT.

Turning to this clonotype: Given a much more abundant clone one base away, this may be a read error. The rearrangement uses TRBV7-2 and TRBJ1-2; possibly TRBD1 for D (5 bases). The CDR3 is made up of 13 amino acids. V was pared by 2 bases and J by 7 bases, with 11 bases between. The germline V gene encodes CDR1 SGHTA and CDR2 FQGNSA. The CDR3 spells CASSLRGVSGYTF. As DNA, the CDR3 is TGTGCCAGCAGCTTAAGAGGGGTGAGTGGCTACACCTTC.

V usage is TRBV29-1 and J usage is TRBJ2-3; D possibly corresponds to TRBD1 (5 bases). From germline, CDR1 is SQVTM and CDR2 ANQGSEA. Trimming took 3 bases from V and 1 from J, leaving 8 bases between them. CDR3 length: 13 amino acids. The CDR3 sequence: CSVEARGTDTQYF. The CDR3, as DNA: TGCAGCGTTGAGGCCAGGGGCACAGATACGCAGTATTTT.

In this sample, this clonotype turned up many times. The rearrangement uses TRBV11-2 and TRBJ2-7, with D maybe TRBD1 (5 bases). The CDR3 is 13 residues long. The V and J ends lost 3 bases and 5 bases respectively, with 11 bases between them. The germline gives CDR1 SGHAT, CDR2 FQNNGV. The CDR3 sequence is CASSFGDSDEQYF. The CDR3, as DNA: TGTGCCAGCAGCTTTGGCGACAGTGACGAGCAGTACTTC.

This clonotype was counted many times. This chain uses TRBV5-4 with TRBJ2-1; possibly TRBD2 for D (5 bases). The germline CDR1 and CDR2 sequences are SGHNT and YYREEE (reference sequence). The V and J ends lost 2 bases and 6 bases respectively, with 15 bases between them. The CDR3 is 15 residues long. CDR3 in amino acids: CASSLEGRPGNEQFF. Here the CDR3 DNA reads TGTGCCAGCAGCTTAGAAGGGAGACCAGGCAATGAGCAGTTCTTC.

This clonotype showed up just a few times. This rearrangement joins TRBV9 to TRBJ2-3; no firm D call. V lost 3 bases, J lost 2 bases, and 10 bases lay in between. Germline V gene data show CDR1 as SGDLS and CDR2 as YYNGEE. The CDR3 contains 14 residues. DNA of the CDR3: TGTGCCAGCAGCGCCGGGCTGCACACAGATACGCAGTATTTT. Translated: CASSAGLHTDTQYF.

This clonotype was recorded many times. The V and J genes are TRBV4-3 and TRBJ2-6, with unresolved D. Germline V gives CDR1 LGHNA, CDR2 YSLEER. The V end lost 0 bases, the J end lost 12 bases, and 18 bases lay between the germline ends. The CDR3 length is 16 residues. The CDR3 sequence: CASSQDETGLGRVLTF. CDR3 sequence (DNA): TGCGCCAGCAGCCAAGATGAGACGGGCCTTGGTCGCGTCCTGACTTTC.

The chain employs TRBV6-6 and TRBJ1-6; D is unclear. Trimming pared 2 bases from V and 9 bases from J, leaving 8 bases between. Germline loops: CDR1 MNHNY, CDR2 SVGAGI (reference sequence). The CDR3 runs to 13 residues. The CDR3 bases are TGTGCCAGCAGTTACACGGACGGTTCACCCCTCCACTTT. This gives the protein CASSYTDGSPLHF.